The rows below give T cell receptor beta chains drawn from one sample of a study of cytomegalovirus exposure and HLA in healthy donors. Using immunoSEQ multiplex PCR, the repertoire was profiled, and TCRdb retains in-frame clones only, with some absent. The sample gives more than 80,000 clones, over 70% of which show up once; roughly 2.8% is in the top ten. Sample: PBMCs. These receptors were obtained from a female donor in good health and CMV-seronegative. CDR3s include the opening cysteine and the closing phenylalanine or tryptophan. Fields, in order: D gene, clone size, V gene, J gene, CDR3 protein, CDR3 DNA. A D gene is named only where the DNA matches it firmly. Clone size, where shown, is once, few, many, or a class for clones that have expanded.

TRBD2,.,TRBV9,TRBJ2-1,CASSPSGRNEQFF,TGTGCCAGCAGCCCCAGCGGGAGAAATGAGCAGTTCTTC
.,.,TRBV27,TRBJ2-7,CASSLDRRYEQYF,TGTGCCAGCAGTTTAGACAGGAGGTACGAGCAGTACTTC
.,.,TRBV4-3,TRBJ2-5,CASSQGTDQETQYF,TGCGCCAGCAGCCAAGGGACAGACCAAGAGACCCAGTACTTC
TRBD2,once,TRBV5-4,TRBJ2-5,CASSVGGGVGETQYF,TGTGCCAGCAGCGTCGGGGGAGGGGTGGGAGAGACCCAGTACTTC
.,.,TRBV5-1,TRBJ2-2,CASSLHIANAGELFF,TGCGCCAGCAGCTTGCATATAGCGAACGCCGGGGAGCTGTTTTTT
.,.,TRBV18,TRBJ1-2,CASSPRRVDYGYTF,TGTGCCAGCTCACCGAGGAGGGTAGACTATGGCTACACCTTC
TRBD2,.,TRBV11-3,TRBJ2-2,CASSLTSASTGELFF,TGTGCCAGCAGCTTAACTAGCGCTAGCACCGGGGAGCTGTTTTTT
.,.,TRBV28,TRBJ1-2,CASSFGLYYGYTF,TGTGCCAGCAGTTTCGGACTGTACTATGGCTACACCTTC
TRBD2,.,TRBV5-1,TRBJ2-7,CASAGLAGGTNEQYF,TGCGCCAGCGCGGGACTAGCGGGAGGAACCAACGAGCAGTACTTC
.,.,TRBV19,TRBJ2-7,CASSIRDNYEQYF,TGTGCCAGTAGTATCCGGGATAACTACGAGCAGTACTTC
TRBD1,.,TRBV19,TRBJ2-2,CASKSAGTGGHGELFF,TGTGCCAGTAAGTCAGCCGGGACAGGGGGCCACGGGGAGCTGTTTTTT
TRBD1,.,TRBV6-5,TRBJ1-1,CASRWTGRRDTEAFF,TGTGCCAGCAGATGGACAGGGCGCCGGGACACTGAAGCTTTCTTT